A selection of T cell receptor beta chains follows, all from one sample in a study of response to subunit inactivated influenza vaccine. TCRdb fed the RT-PCR reads into MiXCR, producing one record per CDR3 protein. The sample comprises around 710,000 distinct CDR3 sequences, 14% of which are singletons, and roughly 6.4% rests with the top ten. Sequenced here: PBMCs from blood, sampled 14 to 15 days before vaccination. These receptors were obtained from a man between 50 and 59 years old who received an inactivated influenza vaccine. Both conserved end residues are part of each CDR3. The order of the fields is clone size, D gene, V gene, J gene, CDR3 length, CDR3 protein, CDR3 DNA. A D gene is named only where the DNA matches it firmly. Part of the rows lack a size; the others show once, few, many or a class for expanded clones.

many	TRBD1	TRBV12-3/TRBV12-4	TRBJ1-1	13	CASSNRGNTEAFF	TGTGCCAGCAGTAACAGGGGGAACACTGAAGCTTTCTTT
NA	TRBD1	TRBV6-1	TRBJ2-5	13	CASGDRNQETQYF	TGTGCCAGCGGGGACAGAAACCAAGAGACCCAGTACTTC
NA	TRBD2	TRBV24-1	TRBJ2-1	14	CATSDRLAGERQFF	TGTGCCACCAGTGACCGACTAGCGGGGGAACGGCAGTTCTTC
few	NA	TRBV4-2	TRBJ1-4	17	CASRPLPNVQPNEKLFF	TGTGCCAGCAGACCGTTACCGAACGTACAGCCAAATGAAAAACTGTTTTTT
many	TRBD1	TRBV20-1	TRBJ2-2	16	CSARDLRQGMAGELFF	TGCAGTGCTAGAGATCTGAGACAGGGGATGGCCGGGGAGCTGTTTTTT
NA	NA	TRBV6-5	TRBJ2-5	13	CARSYAGPETQYF	TGTGCCAGAAGTTACGCAGGGCCAGAGACCCAGTACTTC
few	NA	TRBV9	TRBJ1-2	15	CASSPTGGNNYGYTF	TGTGCCAGCAGCCCGACCGGGGGTAATAACTATGGCTACACCTTC
few	TRBD2	TRBV28	TRBJ2-5	13	CASSLLQRGTQYF	TGTGCCAGCAGTTTATTACAGCGGGGGACCCAGTACTTC
few	NA	TRBV30	TRBJ2-1	13	CAWSTASYNEQFF	TGTGCCTGGAGTACTGCCTCCTACAATGAGCAGTTCTTC
NA	NA	TRBV6-4	TRBJ2-7	15	CASRKEALSSYEQYF	TGTGCCAGCAGAAAGGAGGCGCTGAGCTCCTACGAGCAGTACTTC
many	TRBD2	TRBV5-1	TRBJ2-1	15	CASSLRLAAYNEQFF	TGCGCCAGCAGCTTGCGACTAGCAGCCTACAATGAGCAGTTCTTC
NA	NA	TRBV5-1	TRBJ2-7	13	CASSSGESYEQYF	TGCGCCAGCAGCTCCGGGGAATCCTACGAGCAGTACTTC
NA	NA	TRBV29-1	TRBJ2-2	13	CSVITANTGELFF	TGCAGCGTTATAACAGCGAACACCGGGGAGCTGTTTTTT
few	TRBD1	TRBV28	TRBJ2-2	16	CASSFIGTGLTGELFF	TGTGCCAGCAGTTTCATAGGGACAGGGTTGACCGGGGAGCTGTTTTTT
NA	TRBD2	TRBV9	TRBJ2-2	15	CASKEGSGTTGELFF	TGTGCCAGCAAAGAGGGTAGCGGGACCACCGGGGAGCTGTTTTTT
NA	NA	TRBV10-3	TRBJ1-2	12	CAISDREYGYTF	TGTGCCATCAGTGACAGGGAGTATGGCTACACCTTC
NA	TRBD2	TRBV5-1	TRBJ2-5	17	CASSLGASGISRETQYF	TGCGCCAGCAGCTTGGGGGCTAGCGGGATCTCTCGAGAGACCCAGTACTTC
NA	NA	TRBV7-2	TRBJ2-1	16	CASSLISGSGYNEQFF	TGTGCCAGCAGCCTAATTAGCGGAAGTGGTTACAATGAGCAGTTCTTC
few	NA	TRBV6-5	TRBJ2-2	13	CASSSWYTGELFF	TGTGCCAGCAGTTCCTGGTACACCGGGGAGCTGTTTTTT
NA	TRBD2	TRBV20-1	TRBJ2-5	16	CSARGWLAGISETQYF	TGCAGTGCTCGAGGTTGGCTAGCGGGGATCTCGGAGACCCAGTACTTC
many	TRBD2	TRBV29-1	TRBJ2-3	18	CSVVLADSLHSSTDTQYF	TGCAGCGTCGTTCTAGCGGATAGCCTGCATTCTAGCACAGATACGCAGTATTTT
NA	NA	TRBV20-1	TRBJ2-3	17	CSARDPQAQTSGDTQYF	TGCAGTGCTAGAGATCCTCAGGCACAAACCTCGGGAGATACGCAGTATTTT
few	TRBD2	TRBV29-1	TRBJ2-5	14	CSVQRLAAQETQYF	TGCAGCGTTCAGAGACTAGCGGCTCAAGAGACCCAGTACTTC
NA	NA	TRBV27	TRBJ1-5	16	CASSLFSPDSNQPQHF	TGTGCCAGCAGTTTATTCTCGCCAGATAGCAATCAGCCCCAGCATTTT
few	TRBD2	TRBV6-2/TRBV6-3	TRBJ2-3	15	CASLRRTSGTDTQYF	TGTGCCAGTCTCCGGAGGACTAGCGGCACAGATACGCAGTATTTT
many	NA	TRBV3-1	TRBJ2-3	15	CASSQEVLSLDTQYF	TGTGCCAGCAGCCAAGAAGTTCTTAGCTTAGATACGCAGTATTTT
many	NA	TRBV7-2	TRBJ2-1	15	CASSSQVSVYNEQFF	TGTGCCAGCAGTTCCCAGGTTAGCGTATACAATGAGCAGTTCTTC
NA	NA	TRBV5-6	TRBJ2-1	13	CASSLVDTLEQFF	TGTGCCAGCAGCTTGGTGGATACCCTAGAGCAGTTCTTC